One T cell receptor beta chain is described in this entry. Sequencing of TCR beta was performed on blood CD8+ T cells and on blood CD4+ T cells. V trimming: 4 bases; J trimming: 5 bases; junction bases outside the gene matches: 5. CDR1 and CDR2 from the germline V gene are SGHRS and YFSETQ. The CDR3 totals 14 residues. The data were taken from a study of CD8 T cells in Susac syndrome. An input of roughly 0.5 to 1 ug of RNA was subjected to reverse transcription using random hexamers. TCRdb recomputed calls from the immunoSEQ multiplex PCR reads with MiXCR, one row per CDR3 protein. The data hold 160,000 or so distinct CDR3 sequences, with 85% to 95% observed a single time.

Sequenced input: CD4+ T cells from PBMCs. The clonotype comes from a human donor with Susac syndrome. The rearrangement joins TRBV5-1 to TRBJ1-4; 7 nucleotides align to TRBD1. The CDR3 loop reads CASSQGQPNEKLFF. The CDR3 bases are TGCGCCAGCAGCCAGGGACAGCCAAATGAAAAACTGTTTTTT.